This T cell receptor (beta chain) was found in a study of blood T cells in healthy people across ages. Overall study findings and caveats: Higher naive T cell percentage went strongly together with higher TCR beta diversity. Higher diversity, along with more naive CD4+ cells, distinguished long-lived donors from aged donors. The unknown donor CMV status may have confounded expanded clonotype changes.

Germline-derived CDR1 and CDR2 are MGHRA and YSYEKL. The CDR3 is 16 amino acids. V lost 1 base and J 6 bases, leaving 16 bases between the germline ends. Through a sample-barcoded 5' primer and a J-beta primer mix, a second PCR was run for about 7 to 12 cycles. One entry per CDR3 protein results from TCRdb running MiXCR on the 5' RACE reads. The sample has some 560,000 distinct CDR3 sequences; about 27% are singletons. In its sample, this clonotype was seen a few times. Antigen: not known. This sample also appeared in a second study, on T cells of mothers and their children.

This TCR came from a boy aged 2 to 9 in good health. Sequencing was performed on blood. The rearrangement links TRBV4-1 to TRBJ1-5; D possibly corresponds to TRBD1 (5 bases). DNA for the CDR3: TGCGCCAGCAGCCAAGTTAGGGGCTCCGGGGGTCAGCCCCAGCATTTT. It codes for CASSQVRGSGGQPQHF.